The rows below give T cell receptor beta chains drawn from one sample of a study of blood T cells in healthy people across ages. MiXCR, applied by TCRdb to the 5' RACE reads, yields one record per CDR3 protein. This sample has approximately 810,000 distinct CDR3 sequences, with roughly 26% found just once. The specimen sequenced was blood. These receptors all stem from an elderly woman in good health. CDR3s include the opening cysteine and the closing phenylalanine or tryptophan. Each record gives: V gene, J gene, clone size, D gene, CDR3 DNA, CDR3 protein. D genes are given only for firm matches. Expanded clones get a size class; other rows say once, few or many, or leave the size out.

TRBV29-1	TRBJ1-4	many	-	TGCAGCGTTGAAATCCCCCAGGGAAGCGGTGAAAAACTGTTTTTT	CSVEIPQGSGEKLFF
TRBV6-2/TRBV6-3	TRBJ2-3	few	TRBD2	TGTGCCAGCAGCCCTTTTAGCGGGACTCCCACAGATACGCAGTATTTT	CASSPFSGTPTDTQYF
TRBV9	TRBJ2-3	many	TRBD1	TGTGCCAGCAGCGTAGTCCCCCCCGGGACAGCTTCCACAGATACGCAGTATTTT	CASSVVPPGTASTDTQYF
TRBV7-2	TRBJ2-5	many	-	TGTGCCAGCAGCTTATCAAGGGCCCAAGAGACCCAGTACTTC	CASSLSRAQETQYF
TRBV21-1	TRBJ2-5	-	-	TGTGCCAGCGCTGGACTAGCGGGGGGGCTAGAGACCCAGTACTTC	CASAGLAGGLETQYF
TRBV28	TRBJ1-2	-	-	TGTGCCAGCAGGCATTCCATCTATGGCTACACCTTC	CASRHSIYGYTF
TRBV12-3/TRBV12-4	TRBJ2-7	medium-sized	TRBD1	TGTGCCAGCAACCCCGGGACAGGGAGGAGGGAGCAGTACTTC	CASNPGTGRREQYF
TRBV29-1	TRBJ1-5	many	-	TGCAGCGTTGACTACAGACAGTGGGAGAATCAGCCCCAGCATTTT	CSVDYRQWENQPQHF
TRBV11-3	TRBJ2-5	many	-	TGTGCCAGCAGCATACGACAGGGAGGACAAGAGACCCAGTACTTC	CASSIRQGGQETQYF
TRBV11-2	TRBJ2-1	many	TRBD2	TGTGCCAGCAGCCCGCGGGGGATCACCTACAATGAGCAGTTCTTC	CASSPRGITYNEQFF
TRBV10-1	TRBJ2-1	many	TRBD1	TGCGCCAGCAGTGAGTCGTTTTGGCAGGGGGTATTCAATGAGCAGTTCTTC	CASSESFWQGVFNEQFF
TRBV5-1	TRBJ2-3	many	TRBD2	TGCGCCAGCACCCCAATAGCGGGGGGAATCACAGATACGCAGTATTTT	CASTPIAGGITDTQYF
TRBV2	TRBJ2-1	-	TRBD1	TGTGCCAGCAGTGACAGGGGGCGTTTGAATGAGCAGTTCTTC	CASSDRGRLNEQFF
TRBV2	TRBJ2-4	-	-	TGTGCCAGCAGTGAGTGGCTAAAAAACATTCAGTACTTC	CASSEWLKNIQYF
TRBV5-1	TRBJ1-1	few	-	TGCGCCAGCAGCCATGACAGGCACTATGAAGCTTTCTTT	CASSHDRHYEAFF
TRBV7-3	TRBJ2-3	-	TRBD2	TGTGCCAGCAGCGAGAGGAGACTAGCAACAGATACGCAGTATTTT	CASSERRLATDTQYF
TRBV28	TRBJ1-2	-	-	TGTGCCAGCAGTTCCCAGGTGCCTGGCTACACCTTC	CASSSQVPGYTF
TRBV10-3	TRBJ2-2	few	TRBD1	TGTGCCATCAGGGGGGGACAGGGCCTGAACACCGGGGAGCTGTTTTTT	CAIRGGQGLNTGELFF
TRBV11-2	TRBJ2-5	few	-	TGTGCCAGCAGCTTAGATCAGGGGACTTGGGAGACCCAGTACTTC	CASSLDQGTWETQYF
TRBV5-1	TRBJ2-5	-	-	TGCGCCAGCAGCTTGGGCATTCAGGGAACTGAGCAGTACTTC	CASSLGIQGTEQYF
TRBV12-3/TRBV12-4	TRBJ2-3	-	TRBD1	TGTGCCAGCAGACGCCATTTAGGACAGGGAGCAGATACGCAGTATTTT	CASRRHLGQGADTQYF
TRBV7-2	TRBJ2-6	many	TRBD1	TGTGCCAGCGGACGACCCGGGACAGGCCTTCCTGGGGCCAACGTCCTGACTTTC	CASGRPGTGLPGANVLTF
TRBV5-6	TRBJ1-1	-	-	TGTGCCAGCAGCTCTCTCGGGACGTCGAACACTGGAGCTTTCTTT	CASSSLGTSNTGAFF
TRBV11-3	TRBJ2-3	-	TRBD2	TGTGCCAGCAGCCAAGCGGGGGGGCAGTATTTT	CASSQAGGQYF